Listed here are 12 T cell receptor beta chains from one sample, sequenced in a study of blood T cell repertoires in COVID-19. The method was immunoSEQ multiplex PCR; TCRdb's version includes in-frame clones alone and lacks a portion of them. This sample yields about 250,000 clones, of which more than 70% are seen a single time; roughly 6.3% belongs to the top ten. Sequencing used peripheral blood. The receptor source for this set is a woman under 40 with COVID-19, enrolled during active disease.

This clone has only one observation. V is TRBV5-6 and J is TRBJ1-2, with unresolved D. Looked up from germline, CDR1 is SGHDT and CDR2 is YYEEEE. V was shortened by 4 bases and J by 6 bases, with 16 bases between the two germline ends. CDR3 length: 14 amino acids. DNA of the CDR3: TGTGCCAGCAGCCGAGGGTGGCAGATTCATGGCTACACCTTC. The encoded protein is CASSRGWQIHGYTF.

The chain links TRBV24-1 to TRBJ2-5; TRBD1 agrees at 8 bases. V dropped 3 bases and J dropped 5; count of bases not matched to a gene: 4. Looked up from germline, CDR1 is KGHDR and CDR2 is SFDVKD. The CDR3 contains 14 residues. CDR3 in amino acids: CATSDPYRGETQYF. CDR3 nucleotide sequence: TGTGCCACCAGTGATCCCTACAGGGGGGAGACCCAGTACTTC.

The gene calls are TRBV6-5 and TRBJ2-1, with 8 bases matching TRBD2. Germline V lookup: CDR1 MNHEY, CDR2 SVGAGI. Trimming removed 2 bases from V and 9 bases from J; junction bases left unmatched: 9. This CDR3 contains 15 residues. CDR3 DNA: TGTGCCAGCAGTTACGGCCTAGCGGGCGTGGCTGAGCAGTTCTTC. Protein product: CASSYGLAGVAEQFF.

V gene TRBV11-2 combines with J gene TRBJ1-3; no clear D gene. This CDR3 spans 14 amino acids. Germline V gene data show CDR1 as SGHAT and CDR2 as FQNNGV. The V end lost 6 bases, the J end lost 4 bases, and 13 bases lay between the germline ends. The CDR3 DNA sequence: TGTGCCAGCAGGGAGGGCTCGTCGGGAAACACCATATATTTT. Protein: CASREGSSGNTIYF.

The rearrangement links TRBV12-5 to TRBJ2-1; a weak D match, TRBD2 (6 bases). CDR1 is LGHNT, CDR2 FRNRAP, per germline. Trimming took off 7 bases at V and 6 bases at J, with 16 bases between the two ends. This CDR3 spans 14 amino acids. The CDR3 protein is CASAPEGLGNEQFF. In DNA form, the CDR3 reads TGTGCTAGTGCCCCGGAGGGACTCGGCAATGAGCAGTTCTTC.

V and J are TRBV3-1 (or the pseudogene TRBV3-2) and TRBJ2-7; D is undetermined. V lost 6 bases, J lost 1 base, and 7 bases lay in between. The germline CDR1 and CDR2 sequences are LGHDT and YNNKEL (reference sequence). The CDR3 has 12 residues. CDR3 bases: TGTGCCAGCAGTAAATATTCCTACGAGCAGTACTTC. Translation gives CASSKYSYEQYF.

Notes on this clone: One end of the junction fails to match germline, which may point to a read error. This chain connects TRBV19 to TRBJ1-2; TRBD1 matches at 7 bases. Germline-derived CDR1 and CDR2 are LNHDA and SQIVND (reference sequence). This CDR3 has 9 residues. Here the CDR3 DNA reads TGTGCCAGTACCAAGACAGGGCTCTTC. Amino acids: CASTKTGLF.

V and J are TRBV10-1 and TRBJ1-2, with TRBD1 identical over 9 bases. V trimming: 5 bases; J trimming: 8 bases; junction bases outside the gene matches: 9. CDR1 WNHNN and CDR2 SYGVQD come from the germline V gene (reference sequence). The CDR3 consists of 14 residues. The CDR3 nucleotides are TGCGCCAGCAGTTCACAGGGGGCATTTCGCGGCTACACCTTC. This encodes CASSSQGAFRGYTF.

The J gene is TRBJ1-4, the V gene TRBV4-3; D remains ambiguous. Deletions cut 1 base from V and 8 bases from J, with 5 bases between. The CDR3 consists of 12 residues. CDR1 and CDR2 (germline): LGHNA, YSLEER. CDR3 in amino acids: CASSQVGEKLFF. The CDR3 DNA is TGCGCCAGCAGCCAAGTCGGGGAAAAACTGTTTTTT.

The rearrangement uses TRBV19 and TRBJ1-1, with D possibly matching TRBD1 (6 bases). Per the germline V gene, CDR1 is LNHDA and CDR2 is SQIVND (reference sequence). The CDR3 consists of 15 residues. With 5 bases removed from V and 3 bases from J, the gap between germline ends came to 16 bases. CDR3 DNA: TGTGCCAGTAGTCCTAGTCCAGGGGCATACACTGAAGCTTTCTTT. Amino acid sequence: CASSPSPGAYTEAFF.

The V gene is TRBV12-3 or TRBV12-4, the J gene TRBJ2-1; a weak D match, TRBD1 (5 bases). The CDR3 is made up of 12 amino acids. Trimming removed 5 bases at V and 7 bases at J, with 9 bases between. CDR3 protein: CASSGALNEQFF. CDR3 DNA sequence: TGTGCCAGCAGTGGGGCCTTGAATGAGCAGTTCTTC.

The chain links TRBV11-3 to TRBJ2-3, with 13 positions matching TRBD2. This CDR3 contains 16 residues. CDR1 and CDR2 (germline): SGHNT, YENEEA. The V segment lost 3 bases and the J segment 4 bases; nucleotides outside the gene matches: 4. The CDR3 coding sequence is TGTGCCAGCAGCTTTGGGACTAGCGGGACCCCAGATACGCAGTATTTT. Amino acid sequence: CASSFGTSGTPDTQYF.